This is a list of T cell receptor beta chains from one sample in a study of CD8 T cells in ankylosing spondylitis. A single record per CDR3 protein comes from TCRdb applying MiXCR to the 5' RACE reads. The data show fewer than 400,000 distinct CDR3 sequences, about 14% seen once. What was sequenced was blood, either unsorted or a sorted T cell fraction (not recorded which). The receptors originated from a male donor with ankylosing spondylitis or in good health (not recorded which). Each CDR3 is given with its conserved first and last residue. Each record gives: D gene, V gene, clone size, J gene, CDR3 protein, CDR3 DNA. A D gene is named only where the DNA matches it firmly. Size is omitted from some rows. Given values are once, few, many or a class for expanded clones.

NA,TRBV9,few,TRBJ2-5,CASSQQLGDPQYF,TGTGCCAGCAGTCAACAGCTCGGGGATCCCCAGTACTTC
TRBD2,TRBV12-3/TRBV12-4,NA,TRBJ2-7,CASRASGEAYEQYF,TGTGCCAGCAGGGCTAGCGGGGAGGCCTACGAGCAGTACTTC
TRBD2,TRBV7-2,NA,TRBJ2-2,CASSTRTGTSSTGELFF,TGTGCCAGCAGCACCCGAACCGGGACTAGCAGCACCGGGGAGCTGTTTTTT
TRBD2,TRBV20-1,NA,TRBJ2-1,CSTQTAGGPSYNEQFF,TGCAGTACTCAAACGGCGGGGGGGCCCTCCTACAATGAGCAGTTCTTC
NA,TRBV15,NA,TRBJ2-6,CATSRDRTGANVLTF,TGTGCCACCAGCAGAGATAGGACTGGGGCCAACGTCCTGACTTTC
TRBD1,TRBV7-2,few,TRBJ2-7,CASSPRTGVSYEQYF,TGTGCCAGCAGCCCAAGGACAGGGGTCTCCTACGAGCAGTACTTC
NA,TRBV5-1,NA,TRBJ2-4,CASSLEESKNIQYF,TGCGCCAGCAGCTTGGAGGAGAGCAAAAACATTCAGTACTTC
NA,TRBV7-8,few,TRBJ2-5,CASSLDSETQYF,TGTGCCAGCAGCTTAGACTCAGAGACCCAGTACTTC
NA,TRBV4-1,many,TRBJ1-2,CASSQDRAGVYGYTF,TGCGCCAGCAGCCAAGATCGGGCAGGGGTGTATGGCTACACCTTC
NA,TRBV18,few,TRBJ2-1,CASSPNTVDNEQFF,TGTGCCAGCTCACCTAATACAGTAGACAATGAGCAGTTCTTC
NA,TRBV28,few,TRBJ1-1,CASSRRDGRFMNTEAFF,TGTGCCAGCAGTCGAAGGGACGGACGATTTATGAACACTGAAGCTTTCTTT
TRBD2,TRBV5-1,many,TRBJ2-1,CASSSLLAGDVGEQFF,TGCGCCAGCAGCTCGCTACTAGCGGGGGACGTCGGGGAGCAGTTCTTC
NA,TRBV27,few,TRBJ1-1,CASSLLSQGLNTEAFF,TGTGCCAGCAGTTTATTAAGCCAGGGTTTGAACACTGAAGCTTTCTTT
NA,TRBV7-8,many,TRBJ2-7,CASSPRRSSYEQYF,TGTGCCAGCAGCCCCAGGCGGTCTTCCTACGAGCAGTACTTC
NA,TRBV20-1,NA,TRBJ1-5,CSARTPEGGNQPQHF,TGCAGTGCTAGGACCCCGGAGGGGGGGAATCAGCCCCAGCATTTT
TRBD2,TRBV9,NA,TRBJ2-5,CASSVGLAGFQETQYF,TGTGCCAGCAGCGTAGGATTAGCGGGGTTTCAAGAGACCCAGTACTTC
TRBD2,TRBV5-1,few,TRBJ2-3,CASSGLDTDTQYF,TGCGCCAGCAGCGGACTAGACACAGATACGCAGTATTTT
TRBD2,TRBV3-1,NA,TRBJ2-5,CASSLISGRRETQYF,TGTGCCAGCAGCCTAATTAGCGGGAGGAGGGAGACCCAGTACTTC
NA,TRBV3-1,few,TRBJ2-1,CASSPLGRGQDNEQFF,TGTGCCAGCAGCCCTTTGGGGCGGGGGCAGGACAATGAGCAGTTCTTC
NA,TRBV4-2,few,TRBJ2-7,CASSQDRGLAGYEQYF,TGTGCCAGCAGCCAAGATCGGGGGCTTGCCGGCTACGAGCAGTACTTC
NA,TRBV12-3/TRBV12-4,many,TRBJ2-7,CASSSGTGPYEQYF,TGTGCCAGCAGCTCCGGGACGGGTCCCTACGAGCAGTACTTC
NA,TRBV2,few,TRBJ1-1,CASSEMITEAFF,TGTGCCAGCAGTGAGATGATAACTGAAGCTTTCTTT
NA,TRBV29-1,few,TRBJ1-1,CSVLSGQLAFF,TGCAGCGTTTTGTCAGGGCAGCTAGCTTTCTTT
NA,TRBV5-1,few,TRBJ2-2,CASSLGGHTGELFF,TGCGCCAGCAGCTTGGGAGGCCACACCGGGGAGCTGTTTTTT
NA,TRBV20-1,few,TRBJ1-3,CSCPDSGNTIYF,TGCAGTTGCCCGGACTCTGGAAACACCATATATTTT
NA,TRBV27,few,TRBJ1-2,CASSLAVENGYTF,TGTGCCAGCAGTTTAGCCGTAGAGAATGGCTACACCTTC
NA,TRBV9,few,TRBJ1-2,CASSAIQYGYTF,TGTGCCAGCAGCGCTATCCAGTATGGCTACACCTTC
NA,TRBV25-1,NA,TRBJ2-7,CASSAFQGYEQYF,TGTGCCAGCAGTGCATTCCAGGGCTACGAGCAGTACTTC
NA,TRBV15,few,TRBJ2-5,CATSRSPRDQETQYF,TGTGCCACCAGCAGATCCCCCCGGGACCAAGAGACCCAGTACTTC
NA,TRBV4-1,few,TRBJ1-4,CASSPMTATNEKLFF,TGCGCCAGCAGCCCGATGACGGCAACTAATGAAAAACTGTTTTTT
NA,TRBV4-1,NA,TRBJ2-7,CASSQKEETSSYEQYF,TGCGCCAGCAGCCAAAAAGAGGAGACTTCTTCCTACGAGCAGTACTTC